A selection of T cell receptor beta chains follows, all from one sample in a study of control samples from healthy donors and cancer patients. The method was immunoSEQ multiplex PCR; TCRdb's version includes in-frame clones alone and lacks a portion of them. The table shows around 200,000 clones, with about 93% occurring only once. The sample consisted of blood. The receptors originated from a man aged 18-30 years in good health. Each CDR3 is given with its conserved first and last residue. D genes are given only for firm matches. Rows may omit the clone size; those that give it use once, few, many or a size class.

TRBJ1-2 | TRBV2 | 12 | - | - | TGTGCCAGCAGTGAATCTGGGGATGGCTACACCTTC | CASSESGDGYTF
TRBJ2-7 | TRBV11-2 | 14 | TRBD1 | once | TGTGCCAGCAGCTCCGGACAGGGGGCCTGGGAGCAGTACTTC | CASSSGQGAWEQYF
TRBJ2-1 | TRBV5-1 | 19 | TRBD2 | - | TGCGCCAGCAGCTTGGCGCCTAGCGGGGGTGTGAGCTCCTACAATGAGCAGTTCTTC | CASSLAPSGGVSSYNEQFF
TRBJ1-2 | TRBV9 | 12 | - | - | TGTGCCAGCAGCTTAGACAGATATGGCTACACCTTC | CASSLDRYGYTF
TRBJ2-7 | TRBV18 | 15 | - | - | TGTGCCAGCTCCCTCCGGGACGGAAGCTCCTACGAGCAGTACTTC | CASSLRDGSSYEQYF
TRBJ1-2 | TRBV25-1 | 14 | - | - | TGTGCCAGCAGTGCCCAGGGTTCTAACTATGGCTACACCTTC | CASSAQGSNYGYTF
TRBJ2-1 | TRBV5-4 | 15 | - | - | TGTGCCAGCAGCCTGGGCGGGGCACCATACAATGAGCAGTTCTTC | CASSLGGAPYNEQFF
TRBJ1-6 | TRBV3-1/TRBV3-2 | 16 | - | - | TGTGCCAGCAGCCTAACCGGGGCCTCTGATAATTCACCCCTCCACTTT | CASSLTGASDNSPLHF
TRBJ2-5 | TRBV5-4 | 11 | - | - | TGTGCCAGCAGCTTTGAAGAGACCCAGTACTTC | CASSFEETQYF
TRBJ1-4 | TRBV2 | 14 | - | - | TGTGCCAGCGGCTTAATTGCAACTAATGAAAAACTGTTTTTT | CASGLIATNEKLFF
TRBJ1-1 | TRBV19 | 14 | - | - | TGTGCCAGTAGTATACGGGGAATGGGGGCTGAAGCTTTCTTT | CASSIRGMGAEAFF